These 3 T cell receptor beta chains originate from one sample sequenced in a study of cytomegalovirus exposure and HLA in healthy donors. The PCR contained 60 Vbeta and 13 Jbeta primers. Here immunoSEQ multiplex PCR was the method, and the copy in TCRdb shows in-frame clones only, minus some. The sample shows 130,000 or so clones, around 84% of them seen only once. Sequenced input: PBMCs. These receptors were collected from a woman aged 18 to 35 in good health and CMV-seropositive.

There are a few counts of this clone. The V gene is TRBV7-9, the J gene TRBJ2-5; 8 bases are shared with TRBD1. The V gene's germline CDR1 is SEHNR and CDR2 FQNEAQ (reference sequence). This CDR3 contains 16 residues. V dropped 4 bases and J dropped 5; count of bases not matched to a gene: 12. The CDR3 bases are TGTGCCAGCAGCTCCAGCGACAGGGGCGAGGGGGAGACCCAGTACTTC. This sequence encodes CASSSSDRGEGETQYF.

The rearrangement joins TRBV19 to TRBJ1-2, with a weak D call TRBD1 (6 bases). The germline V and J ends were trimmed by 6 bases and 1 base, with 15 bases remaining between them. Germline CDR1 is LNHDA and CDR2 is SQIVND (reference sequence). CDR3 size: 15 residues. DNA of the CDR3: TGTGCCAGTAGAGCAGAGAGGGGGAATAACTATGGCTACACCTTC. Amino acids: CASRAERGNNYGYTF. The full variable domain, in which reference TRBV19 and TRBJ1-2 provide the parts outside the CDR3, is DGGITQSPKYLFRKEGQNVTLSCEQNLNHDAMYWYRQDPGQGLRLIYYSQIVNDFQKGDIAEGYSVSREKKESFPLTVTSAQKNPTAFYLCASRAERGNNYGYTFGSGTRLTVV.

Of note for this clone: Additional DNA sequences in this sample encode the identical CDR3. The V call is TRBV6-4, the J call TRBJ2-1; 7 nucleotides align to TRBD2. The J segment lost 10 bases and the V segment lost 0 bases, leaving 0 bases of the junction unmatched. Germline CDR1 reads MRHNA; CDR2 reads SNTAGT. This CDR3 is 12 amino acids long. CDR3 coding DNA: TGTGCCAGCAGTGACTCCGGGGGGGAGCAGTTCTTC. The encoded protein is CASSDSGGEQFF.